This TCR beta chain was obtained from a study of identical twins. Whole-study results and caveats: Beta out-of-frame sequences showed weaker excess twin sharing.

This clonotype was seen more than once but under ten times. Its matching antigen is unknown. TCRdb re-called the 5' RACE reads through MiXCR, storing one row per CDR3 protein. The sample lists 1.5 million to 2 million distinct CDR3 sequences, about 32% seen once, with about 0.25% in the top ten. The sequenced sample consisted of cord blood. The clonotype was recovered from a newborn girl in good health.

The CDR3 DNA is TGTGCCAGCAAGGGTAGCGGGAGCGAGCAGTACTTC. Translation gives CASKGSGSEQYF. The rearrangement links TRBV2 to TRBJ2-7; 9 bases line up with TRBD2. The CDR3 is made up of 12 amino acids. From germline, CDR1 is SNHLY and CDR2 FYNNEI. J lost 6 bases, V lost 7 bases, and 4 bases had no gene match.